The 21 T cell receptor beta chains in this list originate from one sample, sequenced in a study of shared clonotypes between healthy human individuals. TCRdb keeps only in-frame clones here, not all; method: immunoSEQ multiplex PCR. The repertoire holds some 2,100,000 clones, with around 95% as singletons. Sequenced input: naive CD4+ T cells sorted from blood. As for subset: CD45RA+ positively selected. The receptors here all came from a man aged 18 to 30 in good health.

This chain uses TRBV6-1 with TRBJ2-7, with 8 bases identical to TRBD1. The CDR3 covers 13 residues. The V gene end was trimmed by 0 bases and the J gene end by 9 bases; junction bases not matched to a gene: 4. The germline CDR1 and CDR2 sequences are MNHNS and SASEGT. CDR3 region: CASSEAGQGGQYF. CDR3 in DNA: TGTGCCAGCAGTGAAGCAGGACAGGGTGGGCAGTACTTC.

The chain has TRBV4-3 and TRBJ2-3; 7 bases map to TRBD2. The CDR3 loop spans 16 amino acids. V was clipped by 2 bases and J by 4 bases; unmatched bases: 9. Per germline, CDR1 LGHNA and CDR2 YSLEER. The CDR3 loop is CASSQNPAGVADTQYF. The CDR3 DNA sequence: TGCGCCAGCAGCCAAAACCCCGCGGGAGTGGCAGATACGCAGTATTTT.

The rearrangement uses TRBV7-8 and TRBJ2-4, with 7 bases identical to TRBD1. In germline, CDR1 is SGHVS, CDR2 FQNEAQ. The CDR3 is made up of 16 amino acids. V was pared by 0 bases and J by 3 bases, with 5 bases of the junction left unmatched. The CDR3 region is CASSLAGGEGKNIQYF. CDR3 nucleotides: TGTGCCAGCAGCTTAGCAGGGGGCGAGGGCAAAAACATTCAGTACTTC.

The chain links TRBV4-1 to TRBJ1-1; TRBD1 agrees at 10 bases. The J segment lost 0 bases and the V segment lost 1 base, leaving 2 bases of the junction unmatched. Per the germline V gene, CDR1 is MGHRA and CDR2 is YSYEKL. This CDR3 has 16 amino acids. CDR3 region: CASSQGGQGLNTEAFF. CDR3 DNA sequence: TGCGCCAGCAGCCAAGGGGGACAGGGGTTGAACACTGAAGCTTTCTTT.

A word on this clone: The identical CDR3 is also encoded by other nucleotide sequences in the sample. The chain recombines TRBV5-1 with TRBJ2-2; maybe TRBD2 (6 bases). The ends were cut back, 0 bases at V and 3 bases at J, with 9 bases in the middle. The germline gives CDR1 SGHRS, CDR2 YFSETQ. This CDR3 has 15 amino acids. CDR3 sequence: CASSLAGVDTGELFF. CDR3 bases: TGCGCCAGCAGCTTGGCGGGGGTGGACACCGGGGAGCTGTTTTTT.

The chain links TRBV5-4 to TRBJ2-7; 8 positions match TRBD1. From germline, CDR1 is SGHNT and CDR2 YYREEE (reference sequence). Germline trimming cut 0 bases from V and 5 bases from J; bases unmatched to any gene: 7. The CDR3 length is 15 residues. The CDR3 is CASSLVDRVAHEQYF. CDR3 nucleotides: TGTGCCAGCAGCTTGGTGGACAGGGTGGCCCACGAGCAGTACTTC.

A note on this clone: At one of its ends the junction is not consistent with the germline gene, which may arise from a read error. The chain has TRBV4-3 and TRBJ2-7; 7 bases align to TRBD1. Germline CDR1 LGHNA, CDR2 YSLEER. The CDR3 contains 12 residues. DNA for the CDR3: TGCGCCAGCAGCCAAATCTCCGTGAGGGGGCACTTC. Residues: CASSQISVRGHF.

This rearrangement joins TRBV7-2 to TRBJ2-1, with D maybe TRBD2 (6 bases). Germline loops: CDR1 SGHTA, CDR2 FQGNSA. This CDR3 spans 11 amino acids. The chain's CDR3 is CAVADYNEQFF. The CDR3 DNA follows: TGTGCAGTAGCGGATTACAATGAGCAGTTCTTC.

The V call is TRBV12-5, the J call TRBJ2-5; possible D gene TRBD1, 6 bases. Germline V CDR1 and CDR2: LGHNT, FRNRAP. The length of the CDR3 is 16 residues. V lost 4 bases, J lost 1 base, and 16 bases lay in between. CDR3 in DNA: TGTGCTAGTGGTTCGATCGCCGGGACACCCCAAGAGACCCAGTACTTC. The encoded protein is CASGSIAGTPQETQYF.

This clone was found once. J is TRBJ2-2 and V is TRBV4-2; maybe TRBD1 (5 bases). V was pared by 0 bases and J by 5 bases, with 19 bases between. Germline values: CDR1 LGHNA, CDR2 YNFKEQ. The CDR3 sequence is 18 residues long. The CDR3 DNA follows: TGTGCCAGCAGCCAAGATTATTCCCAATCTCAGGGTACCGGGGAGCTGTTTTTT. This translates into CASSQDYSQSQGTGELFF.

A note on this clone: Different DNA sequences within this sample yield the same CDR3. The chain employs TRBV27 and TRBJ2-6; D ambiguous. This CDR3 contains 13 residues. The germline gives CDR1 MNHEY, CDR2 SMNVEV (reference sequence). The ends were cut back, 4 bases at V and 1 base at J, with 2 bases in the middle. The CDR3 nucleotides read TGTGCCAGCAGTTCTTCTGGGGCCAACGTCCTGACTTTC. Amino acid sequence: CASSSSGANVLTF.

The chain couples TRBV9 to TRBJ2-5; 7 nucleotides agree with TRBD2. Per the germline V gene, CDR1 is SGDLS and CDR2 is YYNGEE. There are 16 residues in the CDR3. After removal of 0 bases from V and 4 bases from J, the junction contained 9 bases not matched to a gene. The CDR3 spells CASSVEVGGMGETQYF. In DNA, the CDR3 is TGTGCCAGCAGCGTAGAGGTCGGGGGGATGGGAGAGACCCAGTACTTC.

J is TRBJ2-7 and V is TRBV5-1, with TRBD2 matching over 13 bases. After removal of 4 bases from V and 6 bases from J, the junction contained 7 bases not matched to a gene. This CDR3 has 15 amino acids. CDR1 is SGHRS and CDR2 is YFSETQ in the germline V gene. In DNA form, the CDR3 reads TGCGCCAGCAGCGTGTCGGGGACTAGCGGGGCCGAGCAGTACTTC. This sequence encodes CASSVSGTSGAEQYF.

The gene calls are TRBV7-9 and TRBJ2-1; 12 bases are shared with TRBD2. Per germline, CDR1 SEHNR and CDR2 FQNEAQ (reference sequence). The CDR3 is 18 amino acids. J lost 8 bases, V lost 1 base, and 12 bases had no gene match. CDR3 nucleotide sequence: TGTGCCAGCAGCTTAGTACAGCTAGCGGGAGGGCCTATATATGAGCAGTTCTTC. Protein: CASSLVQLAGGPIYEQFF. Complete variable domain (other parts from reference TRBV7-9 and TRBJ2-1): DTGVSQNPRHKITKRGQNVTFRCDPISEHNRLYWYRQTLGQGPEFLTYFQNEAQLEKSRLLSDRFSAERPKGSFSTLEIQRTEQGDSAMYLCASSLVQLAGGPIYEQFFGPGTRLTVL.

The chain employs TRBV30 and TRBJ2-5, with 7 bases aligning to TRBD1. CDR3 length: 14 residues. V shed 2 bases, J shed 5 bases, and the junction held 8 bases outside the gene matches. Germline CDR1 GTSNPN, CDR2 SVGIG (reference sequence). The CDR3 nucleotides are TGTGCCTGGAGTCGACAGGGACAGACGGAGACCCAGTACTTC. Its translation is CAWSRQGQTETQYF.

The chain employs TRBV9 and TRBJ1-4; a weak D match, TRBD1 (6 bases). The V end lost 2 bases, the J end lost 8 bases, and 16 bases lay between the germline ends. CDR1 and CDR2 from the germline V gene are SGDLS and YYNGEE. This CDR3 spans 15 amino acids. The CDR3 reads CASSVTGGLWEKLFF. Here the CDR3 DNA reads TGTGCCAGCAGCGTGACCGGGGGCCTATGGGAAAAACTGTTTTTT.

The rearrangement links TRBV6-5 to TRBJ1-3; 7 bases line up with TRBD1. The V and J ends lost 5 bases and 2 bases, in that order; junction bases with no gene match: 3. The CDR3 is 14 amino acids. CDR1 is MNHEY, CDR2 SVGAGI, per germline. CDR3 region: CASSKGATGNTIYF. As DNA, the CDR3 is TGTGCCAGCAGTAAGGGGGCAACTGGAAACACCATATATTTT.

V gene TRBV6-1 combines with J gene TRBJ1-3; 7 bases align to TRBD1. CDR1 and CDR2 (germline): MNHNS, SASEGT. CDR3 size: 14 residues. J lost 3 bases, V lost 5 bases, and 4 bases had no gene match. CDR3: CASSLQGNGNTIYF. The DNA of the CDR3 is TGTGCCAGCAGTTTACAGGGGAATGGAAACACCATATATTTT.

V and J are TRBV2 and TRBJ2-5; the D gene is possibly TRBD1 (6 bases). The CDR3 is made up of 13 amino acids. V was pared by 8 bases and J by 5 bases, with 15 bases between. CDR1 is SNHLY, CDR2 FYNNEI, per germline. CDR3 sequence (DNA): TGTGCCAGCGACTCTCCAGGGGCGGAGACCCAGTACTTC. Protein: CASDSPGAETQYF.

The chain is built from TRBV12-5 and TRBJ1-5, with 7 nucleotides matching TRBD1. J gave up 0 bases and V 7 bases, and 3 bases lay outside the gene matches. The length of the CDR3 is 14 residues. Per the germline V gene, CDR1 is LGHNT and CDR2 is FRNRAP. The CDR3 DNA is TGTGCTAGTGCGACAGGGAATAGCAATCAGCCCCAGCATTTT. It specifies CASATGNSNQPQHF.

V usage is TRBV27 and J usage is TRBJ1-5, with TRBD1 identical over 7 bases. After removal of 1 base from V and 6 bases from J, the junction contained 9 bases not matched to a gene. Per the germline V gene, CDR1 is MNHEY and CDR2 is SMNVEV (reference sequence). The CDR3 runs 16 residues. DNA for the CDR3: TGTGCCAGCAGTTTATTTTCGGCAGGGGGTACTCAGCCCCAGCATTTT. It translates to CASSLFSAGGTQPQHF.